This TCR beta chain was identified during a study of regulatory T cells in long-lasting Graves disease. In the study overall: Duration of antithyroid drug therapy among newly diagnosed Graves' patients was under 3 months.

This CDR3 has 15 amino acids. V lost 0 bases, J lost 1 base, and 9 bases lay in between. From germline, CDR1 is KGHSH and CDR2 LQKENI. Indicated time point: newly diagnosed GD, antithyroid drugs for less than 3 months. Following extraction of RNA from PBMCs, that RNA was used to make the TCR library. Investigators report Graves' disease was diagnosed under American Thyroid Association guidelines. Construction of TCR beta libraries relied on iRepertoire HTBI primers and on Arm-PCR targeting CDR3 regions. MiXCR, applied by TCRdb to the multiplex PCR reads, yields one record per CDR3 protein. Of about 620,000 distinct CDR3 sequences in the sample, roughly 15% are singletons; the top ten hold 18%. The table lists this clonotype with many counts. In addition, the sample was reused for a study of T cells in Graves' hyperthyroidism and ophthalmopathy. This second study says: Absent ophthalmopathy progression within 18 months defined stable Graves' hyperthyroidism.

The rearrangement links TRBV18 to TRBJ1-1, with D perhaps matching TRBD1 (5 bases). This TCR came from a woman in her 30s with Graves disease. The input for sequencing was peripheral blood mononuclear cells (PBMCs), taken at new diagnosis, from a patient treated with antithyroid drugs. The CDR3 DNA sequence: TGTGCCAGCTCACCACCGCAGGGCGCGAACACTGAAGCTTTCTTT. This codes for CASSPPQGANTEAFF.